The 26 T cell receptor beta chains listed next were all sequenced from one sample in a study of a mutant IDH1 vaccine in newly diagnosed glioma. TCRdb's copy holds only in-frame clones and misses some; the assay was immunoSEQ multiplex PCR. The sample gives 45,000 to 65,000 clones, about two thirds of which show up once; 4% to 5.5% is in the top ten. Antigens for these TCRs are unknown. Time point defined: week 47, end of study. Vaccine doses each comprised 300 ug of mutant IDH1 20-mer peptide, with topical imiquimod. The material was peripheral blood mononuclear cells (PBMCs), obtained from a glioma patient whose treatment included an IDH1 peptide vaccine. All receptors derive from a man between 40 and 49 years old with glioma. Some clones in this sample may be carry-over from other donors' samples.

V is TRBV5-4 and J is TRBJ1-4, with 7 bases aligning to TRBD1. Germline CDR1 SGHNT, CDR2 YYREEE (reference sequence). The CDR3 spans 15 residues. V lost 4 bases to trimming and J lost 4 bases; unmatched junction nucleotides: 7. CDR3 sequence: CASSLGGTVNEKLFF. The DNA for the CDR3 is TGTGCCAGCAGCCTGGGCGGGACAGTTAATGAAAAACTGTTTTTT.

V is TRBV6-5 and J is TRBJ1-1, with a weak D call TRBD1 (6 bases). CDR3 length equals 13 residues. Trimming removed 4 bases from V and 5 bases from J, with 11 bases in between. Germline V gene lookup returns CDR1 MNHEY and CDR2 SVGAGI. The DNA of the CDR3 is TGTGCCAGCAGTTTAACCCAGGGGACTGAAGCTTTCTTT. It specifies CASSLTQGTEAFF.

J is TRBJ1-2 and V is TRBV2; D is uncertain. Germline assignment: CDR1 SNHLY and CDR2 FYNNEI. This CDR3 spans 14 amino acids. The V end was cut by 6 bases, the J end by 6 bases, with 17 bases between. CDR3: CASRPTRELDGYTF. The CDR3 bases are TGTGCCAGCAGGCCAACCCGGGAGCTCGATGGCTACACCTTC.

This clone came up a few times. V gene TRBV6-5 combines with J gene TRBJ1-5; possibly TRBD1 for D (6 bases). Trimming removed 5 bases at V and 6 bases at J, with 14 bases between. There are 14 residues in the CDR3. CDR1 is MNHEY, CDR2 SVGAGI, per germline. CDR3 DNA: TGTGCCAGCAGTCCTCGGGGGGGCCGTCAGCCCCAGCATTTT. Translation: CASSPRGGRQPQHF.

Note on this clone: This same CDR3 is encoded by further DNA sequences in the sample. The DNA for the CDR3 is TGTGCCAGCAGCTCAGGGACAGCTTTCTATGGCTACACCTTC. Its protein is CASSSGTAFYGYTF. The rearrangement joins TRBV6-5 to TRBJ1-2; 7 nucleotides align to TRBD1. The CDR3 has 14 residues. Germline V gives CDR1 MNHEY, CDR2 SVGAGI. Trimming removed 6 bases from V and 4 bases from J; junction bases left unmatched: 8.

The chain joins TRBV6-6 to TRBJ2-7, with TRBD1 matching over 9 bases. Per germline, CDR1 MNHNY and CDR2 SVGAGI (reference sequence). The CDR3 totals 14 residues. V lost 5 bases, J lost 3 bases, and 5 bases stayed unmatched. CDR3 sequence reads: CASSMRQGGYEQYF. CDR3 DNA sequence: TGTGCCAGCAGTATGCGACAGGGGGGCTACGAGCAGTACTTC.

This chain connects TRBV7-9 to TRBJ1-1, with 8 bases fitting TRBD1. The CDR3 covers 14 residues. The V segment lost 2 bases and the J segment 4 bases; nucleotides outside the gene matches: 3. From germline, CDR1 is SEHNR and CDR2 FQNEAQ (reference sequence). CDR3 amino acids: CASSLQGARTEAFF. DNA for the CDR3: TGTGCCAGCAGCTTACAGGGGGCCCGCACTGAAGCTTTCTTT.

In its sample, this clone was seen a few times. This rearrangement joins TRBV14 to TRBJ2-1; D possibly corresponds to TRBD2 (6 bases). The CDR3 has 16 amino acids. V shed 4 bases and J shed 2 bases, with 15 bases lying between them. Germline assignment: CDR1 SGHDN and CDR2 FVKESK. The CDR3 loop is CASSPPGGFPYNEQFF. In DNA, the CDR3 is TGTGCCAGCAGCCCTCCCGGAGGGTTCCCCTACAATGAGCAGTTCTTC. Full variable domain (outside the CDR3, taken from reference TRBV14 and TRBJ2-1): EAGVTQFPSHSVIEKGQTVTLRCDPISGHDNLYWYRRVMGKEIKFLLHFVKESKQDESGMPNNRFLAERTGGTYSTLKVQPAELEDSGVYFCASSPPGGFPYNEQFFGPGTRLTVL.

The rearrangement uses TRBV19 and TRBJ2-2; no clear D. There are 13 residues in the CDR3. V was shortened by 6 bases and J by 1 base, with 6 bases between the two germline ends. Looked up from germline, CDR1 is LNHDA and CDR2 is SQIVND (reference sequence). CDR3 loop: CASSGRNTGELFF. Here the CDR3 DNA reads TGTGCCAGTAGCGGAAGGAACACCGGGGAGCTGTTTTTT.

This clone has only one observation. The V and J genes are TRBV10-1 and TRBJ1-1; D unclear. The CDR3 extends over 11 amino acids. V was trimmed by 3 bases and J by 4 bases, leaving 3 bases between them. Looked up from germline, CDR1 is WNHNN and CDR2 is SYGVQD (reference sequence). The CDR3 DNA reads as TGCGCCAGCAGTGATGGCACTGAAGCTTTCTTT. This translates into CASSDGTEAFF.

The rearrangement links TRBV5-1 to TRBJ2-3; D gene ambiguous. V was shortened by 4 bases and J by 0 bases, with 15 bases between the two germline ends. The CDR3 covers 16 residues. Germline CDR1 SGHRS, CDR2 YFSETQ. The CDR3 here is CASSPELATSTDTQYF. The CDR3 DNA reads as TGCGCCAGCAGCCCGGAACTGGCCACGAGCACAGATACGCAGTATTTT.

CDR3 in amino acids: CASSRYGTKGGYTF. The CDR3 bases are TGTGCCAGCAGTAGGTACGGGACAAAGGGAGGCTACACCTTC. V gene TRBV6-5 combines with J gene TRBJ1-2; the D gene is possibly TRBD1 (6 bases). The germline V gene has CDR1 MNHEY and CDR2 SVGAGI. V lost 5 bases and J 8 bases, leaving 18 bases between the germline ends. This CDR3 contains 14 residues.

The chain links TRBV19 to TRBJ2-7; 7 nucleotides align to TRBD2. CDR1 LNHDA and CDR2 SQIVND come from the germline V gene (reference sequence). Trimming removed 10 bases from V and 2 bases from J; junction bases left unmatched: 5. This CDR3 has 12 residues. Here the CDR3 DNA reads TGTGCCACCCGGCGGGGGACCTACGAGCAGTACTTC. Protein: CATRRGTYEQYF.

The chain joins TRBV5-1 to TRBJ2-7; D is uncertain. The CDR3 loop spans 15 amino acids. The ends were cut back, 1 base at V and 3 bases at J, with 14 bases in the middle. In germline, CDR1 is SGHRS, CDR2 YFSETQ. The CDR3 DNA reads as TGCGCCAGCAGCTTGATTGCAGGCACAATCTACGAGCAGTACTTC. As protein: CASSLIAGTIYEQYF.

This chain connects TRBV2 to TRBJ1-4; TRBD1 agrees at 8 bases. With 6 bases clipped from V and 5 bases from J, the junction kept 5 bases outside the gene matches. Germline V CDR1 and CDR2: SNHLY, FYNNEI. The CDR3 spans 14 residues. The CDR3 loop reads CASSGTGGNEKLFF. The CDR3, as DNA: TGTGCCAGCAGCGGAACAGGGGGGAATGAAAAACTGTTTTTT.

V usage is TRBV2 and J usage is TRBJ2-5; the D gene is possibly TRBD2 (5 bases). Deletions cut 8 bases from V and 6 bases from J, with 16 bases between. Germline-derived CDR1 and CDR2 are SNHLY and FYNNEI. This CDR3 has 13 residues. This CDR3 reads CASEKDRGKTQYF. DNA of the CDR3: TGTGCCAGCGAGAAGGATCGGGGAAAGACCCAGTACTTC.

The chain combines TRBV7-2 with TRBJ2-7, with 10 bases lining up with TRBD1. CDR1 is SGHTA and CDR2 is FQGNSA in the germline V gene. V was clipped by 4 bases and J by 2 bases; unmatched bases: 5. This CDR3 comprises 15 residues. The CDR3 sequence is CASSSTGTGAYEQYF. DNA for the CDR3: TGTGCCAGCAGCTCGACCGGGACAGGGGCCTACGAGCAGTACTTC. The full variable domain, completed using reference TRBV7-2 and TRBJ2-7, is GAGVSQSPSNKVTEKGKDVELRCDPISGHTALYWYRQSLGQGLEFLIYFQGNSAPDKSGLPSDRFSAERTGGSVSTLTIQRTQQEDSAVYLCASSSTGTGAYEQYFGPGTRLTVT.

This clone was observed a handful of times. The chain has TRBV18 and TRBJ2-7; 7 bases are a match to TRBD1. From germline, CDR1 is KGHSH and CDR2 LQKENI. The CDR3 covers 13 residues. With 6 bases clipped from V and 5 bases from J, the junction kept 7 bases outside the gene matches. CDR3 sequence reads: CASSRTGVDEQYF. DNA for the CDR3: TGTGCCAGCTCTAGGACAGGCGTCGACGAGCAGTACTTC.

Here the CDR3 reads CASRQANNQPQHF. CDR3 DNA: TGTGCCAGCCGCCAGGCGAACAATCAGCCCCAGCATTTT. The rearrangement uses TRBV6-1 and TRBJ1-5, with unresolved D. CDR3 length: 13 amino acids. V was clipped by 8 bases and J by 3 bases, with 11 bases between them. Germline CDR1 is MNHNS and CDR2 is SASEGT.

The chain links TRBV10-1 to TRBJ2-7, with 9 bases identical to TRBD1. The junction had 1 base not matched to a gene; V was cut back by 8 bases and J by 2 bases. The germline V gene has CDR1 WNHNN and CDR2 SYGVQD (reference sequence). The CDR3 is 12 residues long. In DNA, the CDR3 is TGCGCCAGCCGGACAGGGGCCTACGAGCAGTACTTC. Translated, it gives CASRTGAYEQYF.

The V gene is TRBV5-1, the J gene TRBJ1-1, with D possibly matching TRBD1 (6 bases). CDR1 SGHRS and CDR2 YFSETQ come from the germline V gene. This CDR3 is 15 amino acids long. V was clipped by 0 bases and J by 7 bases, with 16 bases between them. CDR3 bases: TGCGCCAGCAGCTTGGTGGTTACAGGGAGTGGTGAAGCTTTCTTT. It codes for CASSLVVTGSGEAFF.

The chain carries TRBV10-1 and TRBJ2-3; TRBD2 agrees at 7 bases. This CDR3 region has 13 residues. V was clipped by 2 bases and J by 5 bases; unmatched bases: 1. Germline CDR1 is WNHNN and CDR2 is SYGVQD (reference sequence). CDR3 DNA: TGCGCCAGCAGTGAGGTAGCGGGAGATACGCAGTATTTT. Translating it yields CASSEVAGDTQYF.

V usage is TRBV5-1 and J usage is TRBJ1-1, with 12 bases fitting TRBD1. V dropped 4 bases and J dropped 1; count of bases not matched to a gene: 8. This CDR3 region has 17 residues. CDR1 SGHRS and CDR2 YFSETQ come from the germline V gene. The CDR3: CASSPGQGAIRNTEAFF. The CDR3 bases are TGCGCCAGCAGCCCGGGACAGGGGGCAATACGGAACACTGAAGCTTTCTTT. Supplemented by reference TRBV5-1 and TRBJ1-1, the full variable domain reads KAGVTQTPRYLIKTRGQQVTLSCSPISGHRSVSWYQQTPGQGLQFLFEYFSETQRNKGNFPGRFSGRQFSNSRSEMNVSTLELGDSALYLCASSPGQGAIRNTEAFFGQGTRLTVV.

V usage is TRBV12-5 and J usage is TRBJ2-5; unclear D gene. The length of the CDR3 is 14 residues. Germline V gene data show CDR1 as LGHNT and CDR2 as FRNRAP. V shed 6 bases and J shed 7 bases, with 18 bases lying between them. The chain's CDR3 is CASGGDGPPGTQYF. Here the CDR3 DNA reads TGTGCTAGTGGCGGAGACGGACCTCCTGGGACCCAGTACTTC.

V is TRBV18 and J is TRBJ1-5; TRBD1 agrees at 9 bases. Germline CDR1 KGHSH, CDR2 LQKENI. CDR3 length: 16 amino acids. The ends lost 2 bases at V and 6 bases at J; junction bases unmatched: 8. The CDR3 sequence: CASSPGDRDPSQPQHF. For the CDR3, the DNA is TGTGCCAGCTCACCAGGGGACAGGGATCCTAGTCAGCCCCAGCATTTT.

The sample holds a few counts of this clone. The chain links TRBV4-1 to TRBJ2-3; 14 positions agree with TRBD2. CDR3 length: 19 amino acids. CDR1 and CDR2 from the germline V gene are MGHRA and YSYEKL. With V trimmed by 4 bases and J by 4 bases, 13 bases remained unmatched. The chain's CDR3 is CASSPLKLTSGGASDTQYF. Written as DNA, the CDR3 is TGCGCCAGCAGCCCGTTAAAACTGACTAGCGGGGGGGCCTCAGATACGCAGTATTTT.